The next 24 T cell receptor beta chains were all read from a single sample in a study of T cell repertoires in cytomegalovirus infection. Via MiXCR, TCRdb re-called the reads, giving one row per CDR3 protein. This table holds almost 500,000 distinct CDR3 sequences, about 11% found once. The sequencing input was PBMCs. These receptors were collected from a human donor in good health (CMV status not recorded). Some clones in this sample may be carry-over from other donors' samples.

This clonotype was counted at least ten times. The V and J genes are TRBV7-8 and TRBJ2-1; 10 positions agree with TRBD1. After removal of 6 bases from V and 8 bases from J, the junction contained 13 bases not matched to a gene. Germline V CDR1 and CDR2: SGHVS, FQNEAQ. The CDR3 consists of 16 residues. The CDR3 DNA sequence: TGTGCCAGCAGGCGAAGGGGGACAGGGGACAGGGATGAGCAGTTCTTC. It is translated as CASRRRGTGDRDEQFF.

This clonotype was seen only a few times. The CDR3: CASSFGGLANYGYTF. The CDR3 region has the DNA TGTGCCAGCAGCTTCGGCGGCCTTGCTAACTATGGCTACACCTTC. The J gene is TRBJ1-2, the V gene TRBV13; D unclear. CDR3 size: 15 residues. The V and J ends lost 3 bases and 0 bases respectively, with 11 bases between them. Germline loops: CDR1 PRHDT, CDR2 FYEKMQ (reference sequence).

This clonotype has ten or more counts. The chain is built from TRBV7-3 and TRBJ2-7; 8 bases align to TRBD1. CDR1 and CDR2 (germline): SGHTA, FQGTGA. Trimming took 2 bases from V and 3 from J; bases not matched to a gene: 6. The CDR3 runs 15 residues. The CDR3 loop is CASSLVGQGLYEQYF. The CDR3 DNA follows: TGTGCCAGCAGCTTAGTTGGACAGGGACTCTACGAGCAGTACTTC. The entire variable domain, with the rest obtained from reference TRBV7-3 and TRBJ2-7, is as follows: GAGVSQTPSNKVTEKGKYVELRCDPISGHTALYWYRQSLGQGPEFLIYFQGTGAADDSGLPNDRFFAVRPEGSVSTLKIQRTERGDSAVYLCASSLVGQGLYEQYFGPGTRLTVT.

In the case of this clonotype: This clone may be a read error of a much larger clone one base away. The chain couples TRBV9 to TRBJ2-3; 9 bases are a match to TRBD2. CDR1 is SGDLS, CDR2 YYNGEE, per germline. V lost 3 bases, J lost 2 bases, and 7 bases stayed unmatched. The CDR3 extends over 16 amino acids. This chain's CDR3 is CASSEVAGGPTDTQYF. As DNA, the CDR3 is TGTGCCAGCAGCGAAGTGGCGGGAGGGCCCACAGATACGCAGTATTTT.

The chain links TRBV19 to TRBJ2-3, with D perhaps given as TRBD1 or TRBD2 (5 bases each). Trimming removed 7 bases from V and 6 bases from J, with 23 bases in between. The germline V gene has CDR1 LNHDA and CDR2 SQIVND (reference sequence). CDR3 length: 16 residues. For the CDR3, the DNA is TGTGCCAGTATGAGAGGGGATATGACCGGTTCGGATACGCAGTATTTT. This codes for CASMRGDMTGSDTQYF.

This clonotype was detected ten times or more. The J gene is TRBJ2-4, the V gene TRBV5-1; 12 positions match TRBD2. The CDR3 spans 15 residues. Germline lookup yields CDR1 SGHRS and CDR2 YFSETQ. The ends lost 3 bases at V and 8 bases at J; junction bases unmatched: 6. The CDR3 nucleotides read TGCGCCAGCAGCTACCCGACTAGCGGGAGTGACATTCAGTACTTC. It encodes CASSYPTSGSDIQYF.

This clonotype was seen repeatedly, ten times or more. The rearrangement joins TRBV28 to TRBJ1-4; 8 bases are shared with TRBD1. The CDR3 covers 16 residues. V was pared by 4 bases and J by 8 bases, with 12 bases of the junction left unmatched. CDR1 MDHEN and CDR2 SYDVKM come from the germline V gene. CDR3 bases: TGTGCCAGCAGTTCCTATCAGGGGGCGCGGGAGGAAAAACTGTTTTTT. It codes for CASSSYQGAREEKLFF.

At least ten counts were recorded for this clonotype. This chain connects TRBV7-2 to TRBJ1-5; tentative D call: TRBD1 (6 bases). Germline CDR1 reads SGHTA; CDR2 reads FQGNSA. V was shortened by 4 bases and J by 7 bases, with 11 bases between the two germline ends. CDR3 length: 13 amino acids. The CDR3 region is CASSSGRGQPQHF. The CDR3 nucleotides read TGTGCCAGCAGCTCAGGCAGGGGACAGCCCCAGCATTTT.

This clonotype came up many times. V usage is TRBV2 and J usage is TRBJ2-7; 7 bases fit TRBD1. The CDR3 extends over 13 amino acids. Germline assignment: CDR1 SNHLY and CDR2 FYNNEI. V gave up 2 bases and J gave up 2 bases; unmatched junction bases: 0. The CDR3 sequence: CASSEQGAYEQYF. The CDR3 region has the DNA TGTGCCAGCAGTGAACAGGGGGCCTACGAGCAGTACTTC. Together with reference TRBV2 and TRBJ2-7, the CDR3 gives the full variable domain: EPEVTQTPSHQVTQMGQEVILRCVPISNHLYFYWYRQILGQKVEFLVSFYNNEISEKSEIFDDQFSVERPDGSNFTLKIRSTKLEDSAMYFCASSEQGAYEQYFGPGTRLTVT.

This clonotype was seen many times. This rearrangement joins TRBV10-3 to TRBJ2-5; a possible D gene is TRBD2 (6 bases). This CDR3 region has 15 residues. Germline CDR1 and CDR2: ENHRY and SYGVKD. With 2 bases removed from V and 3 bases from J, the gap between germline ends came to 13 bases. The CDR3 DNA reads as TGTGCCATCAGTGAGACTAGCACTATTAAAGAGACCCAGTACTTC. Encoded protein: CAISETSTIKETQYF.

The CDR3 sequence: CSARPDSSYNSPLHF. CDR3 DNA: TGCAGTGCTAGACCGGATAGCTCCTATAATTCACCCCTCCACTTT. The gene calls are TRBV20-1 and TRBJ1-6; D uncertain. V lost 2 bases, J lost 0 bases, and 8 bases lay in between. The germline CDR1 and CDR2 sequences are DFQATT and SNEGSKA (reference sequence). This CDR3 is built from 15 residues.

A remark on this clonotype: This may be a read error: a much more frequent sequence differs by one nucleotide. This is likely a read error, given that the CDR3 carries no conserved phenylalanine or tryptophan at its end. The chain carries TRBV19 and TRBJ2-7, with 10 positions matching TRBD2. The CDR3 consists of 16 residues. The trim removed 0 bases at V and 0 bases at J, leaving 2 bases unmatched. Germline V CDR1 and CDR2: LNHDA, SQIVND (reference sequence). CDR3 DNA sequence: TGTGCCAGTAGTATAGAGGGGACTAGCGCCTCCTACGAGCAGTACCTC. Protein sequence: CASSIEGTSASYEQYL.

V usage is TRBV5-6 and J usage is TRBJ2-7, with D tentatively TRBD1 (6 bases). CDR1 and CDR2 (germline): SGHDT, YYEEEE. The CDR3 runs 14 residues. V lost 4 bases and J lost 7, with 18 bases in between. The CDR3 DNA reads TGTGCCAGCAGCCAGGGGCGGAGCGGTATGGAGCAGTACTTC. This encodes CASSQGRSGMEQYF. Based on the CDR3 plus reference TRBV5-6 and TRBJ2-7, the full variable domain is DAGVTQSPTHLIKTRGQQVTLRCSPKSGHDTVSWYQQALGQGPQFIFQYYEEEERQRGNFPDRFSGHQFPNYSSELNVNALLLGDSALYLCASSQGRSGMEQYFGPGTRLTVT.

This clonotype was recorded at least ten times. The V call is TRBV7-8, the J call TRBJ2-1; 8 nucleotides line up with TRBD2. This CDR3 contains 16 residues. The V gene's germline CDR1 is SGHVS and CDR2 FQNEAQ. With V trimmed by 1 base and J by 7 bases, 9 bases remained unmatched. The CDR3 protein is CASSLDRTSSVNEQFF. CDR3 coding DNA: TGTGCCAGCAGCTTAGACAGGACTAGCTCTGTGAATGAGCAGTTCTTC.

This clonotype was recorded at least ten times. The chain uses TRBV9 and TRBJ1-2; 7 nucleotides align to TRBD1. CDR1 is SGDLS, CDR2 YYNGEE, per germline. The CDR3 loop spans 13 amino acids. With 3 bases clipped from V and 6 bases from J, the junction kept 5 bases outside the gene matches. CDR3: CASSGQGGDGYTF. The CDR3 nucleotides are TGTGCCAGCAGCGGACAGGGCGGGGATGGCTACACCTTC.

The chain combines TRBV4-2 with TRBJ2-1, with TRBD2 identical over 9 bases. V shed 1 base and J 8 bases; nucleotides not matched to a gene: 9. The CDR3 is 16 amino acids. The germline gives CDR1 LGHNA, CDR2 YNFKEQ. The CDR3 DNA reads TGTGCCAGCAGCCAAGGGCCTAGCGGGAACCCCGATGAGCAGTTCTTC. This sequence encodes CASSQGPSGNPDEQFF.

CDR3 residues: CASSQPRVSTDTQYF. The CDR3 DNA follows: TGTGCCAGCAGCCAACCTCGAGTCAGCACAGATACGCAGTATTTT. V is TRBV28 and J is TRBJ2-3; D unclear. Trimming removed 6 bases from V and 0 bases from J, with 13 bases in between. The CDR3 is 15 residues long. Germline V gene sequence: CDR1 MDHEN, CDR2 SYDVKM. Full variable domain (remainder filled in from reference TRBV28 and TRBJ2-3): DVKVTQSSRYLVKRTGEKVFLECVQDMDHENMFWYRQDPGLGLRLIYFSYDVKMKEKGDIPEGYSVSREKKERFSLILESASTNQTSMYLCASSQPRVSTDTQYFGPGTRLTVL.

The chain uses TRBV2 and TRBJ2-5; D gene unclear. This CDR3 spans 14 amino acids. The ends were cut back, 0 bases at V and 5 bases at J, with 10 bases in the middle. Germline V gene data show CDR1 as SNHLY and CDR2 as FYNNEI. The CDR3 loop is CASSEATFFETQYF. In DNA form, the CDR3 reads TGTGCCAGCAGTGAAGCGACTTTTTTCGAGACCCAGTACTTC.

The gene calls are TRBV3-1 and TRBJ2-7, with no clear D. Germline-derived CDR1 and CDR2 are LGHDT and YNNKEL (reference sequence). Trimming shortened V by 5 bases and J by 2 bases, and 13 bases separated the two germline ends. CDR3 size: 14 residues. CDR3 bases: TGTGCCAGCAGCTGGGGTGACGGGCCCTACGAGCAGTACTTC. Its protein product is CASSWGDGPYEQYF.

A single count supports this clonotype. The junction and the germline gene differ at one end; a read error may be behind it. CDR3 residues: CASGLGRGRHTDTQYF. The CDR3 region has the DNA TGTGCCAGCGGTTTGGGGCGGGGTCGTCACACAGATACGCAGTATTTT. The gene calls are TRBV28 and TRBJ2-3; a possible D gene is TRBD2 (6 bases). CDR3 size: 16 residues. Germline V gene sequence: CDR1 MDHEN, CDR2 SYDVKM.

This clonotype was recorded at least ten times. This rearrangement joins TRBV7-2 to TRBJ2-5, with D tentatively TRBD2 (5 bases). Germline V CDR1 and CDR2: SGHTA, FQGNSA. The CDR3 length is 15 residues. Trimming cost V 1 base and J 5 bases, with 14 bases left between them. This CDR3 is CASSLEEVEWETQYF. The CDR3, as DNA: TGTGCCAGCAGCTTAGAGGAGGTCGAGTGGGAGACCCAGTACTTC.

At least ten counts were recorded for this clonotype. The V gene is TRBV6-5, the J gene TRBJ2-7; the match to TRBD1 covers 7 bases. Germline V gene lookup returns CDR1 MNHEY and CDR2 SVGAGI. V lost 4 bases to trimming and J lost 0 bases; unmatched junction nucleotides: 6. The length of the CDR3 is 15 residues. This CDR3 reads CASSSGPGGSYEQYF. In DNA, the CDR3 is TGTGCCAGCAGTTCAGGGCCAGGGGGCTCCTACGAGCAGTACTTC.

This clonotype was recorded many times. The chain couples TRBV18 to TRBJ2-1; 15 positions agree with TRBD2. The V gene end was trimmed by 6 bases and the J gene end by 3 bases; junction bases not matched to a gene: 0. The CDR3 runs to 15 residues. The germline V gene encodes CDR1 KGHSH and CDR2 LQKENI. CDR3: CASSGLAGGYNEQFF. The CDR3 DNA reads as TGTGCCAGCTCGGGACTAGCGGGAGGCTACAATGAGCAGTTCTTC.

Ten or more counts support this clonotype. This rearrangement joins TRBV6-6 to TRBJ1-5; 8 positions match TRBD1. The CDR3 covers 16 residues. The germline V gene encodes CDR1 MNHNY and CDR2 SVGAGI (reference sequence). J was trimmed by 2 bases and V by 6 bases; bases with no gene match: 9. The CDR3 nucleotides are TGTGCCAGCAGCTTCGGACAGGGAGGGGGCAATCAGCCCCAGCATTTT. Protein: CASSFGQGGGNQPQHF.